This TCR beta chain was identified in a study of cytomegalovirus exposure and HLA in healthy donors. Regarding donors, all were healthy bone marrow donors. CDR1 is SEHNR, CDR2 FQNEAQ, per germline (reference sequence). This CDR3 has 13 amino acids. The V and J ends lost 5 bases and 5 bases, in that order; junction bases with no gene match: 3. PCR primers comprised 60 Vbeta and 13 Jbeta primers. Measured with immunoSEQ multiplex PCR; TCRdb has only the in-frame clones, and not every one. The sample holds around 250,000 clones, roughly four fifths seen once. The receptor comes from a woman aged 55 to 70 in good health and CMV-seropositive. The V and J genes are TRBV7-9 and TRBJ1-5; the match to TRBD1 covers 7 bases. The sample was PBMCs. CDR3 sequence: CASSGQGDQPQHF. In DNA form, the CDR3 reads TGTGCCAGCAGCGGGCAGGGGGATCAGCCCCAGCATTTT.